This T cell receptor (beta chain) is from a study of T cells in Graves' hyperthyroidism and ophthalmopathy (dated by TCRdb to about 2019). For the wider study: Peripheral blood samples were taken at initial diagnosis, before any treatment was given. To identify TCR V-J signatures that set the groups apart, the researchers used a discovery cohort of about a hundred patients, made up of roughly 45 with Graves' ophthalmopathy and about 59 with stable Graves' hyperthyroidism. Prospective prediction of ophthalmopathy was tested in an independent validation cohort consisting of fewer than 20 hyperthyroidism patients and 17 patients who later progressed to ophthalmopathy. The roughly 90 discovery patients were divided at random into training and test sets in a 7:3 ratio. In several Graves' hyperthyroidism patients, the study also compared T-cell repertoires from thyroid tissue with T-cell repertoires from blood. After sampling, hyperthyroidism patients received methimazole starting at 30 mg daily, and ophthalmopathy patients received high-dose intravenous methylprednisolone. According to the paper, TCR Vbeta CDR3 sequencing was carried out on around 140 peripheral blood samples, which came from some 41 ophthalmopathy, around 74 hyperthyroidism and some 17 progressor patients.

The TCR beta CDR3 regions were amplified from RNA transcripts. For the first round of RT-PCR on the TCR CDR3, the HTBI primer set was used together with the Qiagen OneStep RT-PCR kit. A second multiplex PCR round built the libraries, followed by size selection and purification. Libraries were sequenced paired-end with 100 bp reads on an Illumina HiSeq2000. As for the authors' bioinformatics: SOAPnuke was used to process the raw data, removing reads that contained adapters or uncalled bases, had a mean Phred below 15, or lacked an exact match to the constant primer or identifier. High-quality paired reads were merged with COPE v1.2.5, and unique nucleotide sequences were defined as clonotypes. Clonotypes were aligned to IMGT TRBV, TRBD and TRBJ reference segments using MiTCR v1.1. Only V-J combinations with frequency above 0.0001, covering about 99% of repertoires, were analysed. The TCS score was defined as the ratio of F50 (clonal expansion) to E x V (chaos), calculated using BLOSUM62-based TCRdist between CDR3 peptides within each V-J. Welch's t-statistics and random forest reduced some 510 V-J features to around 14, which were used in a naive Bayes classifier (R e1071). Using fastp at Q25 and MiXCR, TCRdb reprocessed the public reads and kept productive beta chains. Each entry is one CDR3 protein sequence, shown with its most common DNA and genes. TCRdb's processing, not the authors' own work, is the source of the V and J calls. The sample table shows hundreds of thousands of distinct CDR3 sequences, and about a sixth are seen once. About 18% of the sample comes from the top ten.

General findings and caveats noted by the study authors: Sample size was not statistically predetermined, and investigators were not blinded to group allocation. During validation, the model predicted progression to ophthalmopathy a median of approximately 6 months ahead of onset, with almost 71% sensitivity and about 75% specificity. Most expanded thyroid clonotypes (frequency above 0.001) were also found in blood, which suggests that blood repertoires may mirror thyroid immune responses. In cross-validation, a model built on a 13 V-J signature told ophthalmopathy apart from stable hyperthyroidism with about 90% sensitivity and around 81% specificity, and in testing the same model reached 80%/75%.

Points on this clonotype: Its cognate antigen has yet to be identified. It has no much larger one-base neighbor in the sample; base qualities were not kept.

The germline V gene (reference sequence) specifies MNHNY as CDR1 and SVGAGI as CDR2. Inclusive of the bounding cysteine and phenylalanine, the CDR3 is 14 residues long. Of all the DNA, just the CDR3 is kept, 42 bases in frame from base 1. Relative to germline, V is 0 bases shorter and J is 1 base shorter, with 6 bases between their ends. Stable Graves' hyperthyroidism was defined as the absence of progression to ophthalmopathy over 18 months of follow-up. Hyperthyroidism patients were newly diagnosed, with disease duration under 2 months, and aged 18 to 65 years. Exclusion was applied to patients with uncontrolled infections, other autoimmune diseases, pregnancy or lactation. Diagnoses relied on clinical symptoms, serum thyroxine and TRAb, thyroid ultrasound and orbital computed tomography. PBMCs were separated from under 11 ml of fresh peripheral blood using Ficoll-Paque density gradient centrifugation. Total RNA was extracted with Trizol reagent, and quality was checked on an Agilent 2100 Bioanalyzer.

Material: blood. This TCR derives from a woman aged 18-29 years with Graves' hyperthyroidism. Rearrangement joined TRBV6-6 to TRBJ1-1; confidence is insufficient to name the D gene. The nucleotide sequence is TGTGCCAGCAGTTACTCGATGCGGAACACTGAAGCTTTCTTT. Translation gives CASSYSMRNTEAFF.